This entry lists 20 T cell receptor beta chains sequenced from one sample in a study of T cell repertoires in cytomegalovirus infection. Each CDR3 protein is one row after TCRdb ran MiXCR on the reads. The data hold hundreds of thousands of distinct CDR3 sequences, with more than 20% observed a single time. Input material: CD8+ T cells from PBMCs. Source of these receptors: a human donor in good health (CMV status not recorded). Some clones in this sample may be carry-over from other donors' samples.

With respect to this clonotype: An end of the junction differs from the germline gene, which may be a read error. The chain has TRBV7-8 and TRBJ2-6, with D possibly matching TRBD1 (6 bases). Per the germline V gene, CDR1 is SGHVS and CDR2 is FQNEAQ. The CDR3 loop spans 15 amino acids. CDR3 protein: CASSSGPMGANILTF. The CDR3, as DNA: TGTGCCAGCAGCTCGGGACCGATGGGGGCCAACATCCTGACTTTC.

The table lists this clonotype with many counts. A read error may account for a junction end that differs from germline. This chain links TRBV7-8 with TRBJ2-5; D ambiguous. Per germline, CDR1 SGHVS and CDR2 FQNEAQ. The CDR3 length is 14 residues. The CDR3 DNA reads as TGTGCCAGCAGCTTAGGTCCAAACCATGAGACCCAGTACTTC. It yields the protein CASSLGPNHETQYF.

This clonotype came up many times. The V call is TRBV25-1, the J call TRBJ1-4, with no clear D. The CDR3 runs to 12 residues. V was clipped by 1 base and J by 8 bases, with 5 bases between them. In germline, CDR1 is MGHDK, CDR2 SYGVNS. The CDR3, as DNA: TGTGCCAGCAGTGAATTTAAAGAAAAACTGTTTTTT. It codes for CASSEFKEKLFF.

The chain uses TRBV5-1 and TRBJ2-3; 7 bases match TRBD1. Germline V gives CDR1 SGHRS, CDR2 YFSETQ. The length of the CDR3 is 15 residues. Trimming took 0 bases from V and 1 from J; bases not matched to a gene: 2. The CDR3 here is CASSLEGGRTDTQYF. DNA of the CDR3: TGCGCCAGCAGCTTGGAAGGGGGCCGCACAGATACGCAGTATTTT.

Concerning this clonotype: Since a much larger clone is just one base distant, this may be a read error. The gene calls are TRBV28 and TRBJ2-1; D call uncertain. The germline V gene encodes CDR1 MDHEN and CDR2 SYDVKM. The CDR3 is made up of 12 amino acids. Here the CDR3 reads CASNSLYNDQFF. The CDR3 DNA reads TGTGCCAGCAACTCACTCTACAATGACCAGTTCTTC.

The genes are TRBV27 and TRBJ1-6; perhaps TRBD1 as D (5 bases). This CDR3 spans 13 amino acids. Germline V CDR1 and CDR2: MNHEY, SMNVEV (reference sequence). V was shortened by 8 bases and J by 4 bases, with 9 bases between the two germline ends. In DNA, the CDR3 is TGTGCCAGCCGGGACCCTTATAATTCACCCCTCCACTTT. This codes for CASRDPYNSPLHF.

This clonotype was detected only a few times. This chain connects TRBV7-6 to TRBJ2-3, with a tentative D call TRBD1 (6 bases). The CDR3 is 15 amino acids. Germline CDR1 reads SGHVS; CDR2 reads FNYEAQ. Trimming left V 3 bases short and J 0 bases short, with 10 bases between. This CDR3 is CASSFSGQSTDTQYF. CDR3 coding DNA: TGTGCCAGCAGCTTTTCCGGACAGAGCACAGATACGCAGTATTTT.

The chain recombines TRBV20-1 with TRBJ2-7; D remains unclear. The CDR3 spans 14 residues. Per the germline V gene, CDR1 is DFQATT and CDR2 is SNEGSKA (reference sequence). The V gene lost 0 bases and the J gene lost 1 base, with 10 bases spanning the gap. The CDR3 region is CSARDRAGSYEQYV. The CDR3 DNA reads TGCAGTGCTAGAGATCGAGCAGGTTCCTACGAGCAGTACGTC.

This sequence joins TRBV27 and TRBJ2-3, with D perhaps being TRBD1 or TRBD2 (5 bases each). Germline CDR1 reads MNHEY; CDR2 reads SMNVEV (reference sequence). This CDR3 region has 15 residues. V gave up 4 bases and J gave up 2 bases, with 13 bases separating them. The CDR3 DNA follows: TGTGCCAGCAGTTGGGCCGGGACCCCCACAGATACGCAGTATTTT. Its protein is CASSWAGTPTDTQYF.

This clonotype was observed many times. The chain joins TRBV7-6 to TRBJ1-1; D is uncertain. V lost 1 base, J lost 5 bases, and 11 bases lay in between. Germline-derived CDR1 and CDR2 are SGHVS and FNYEAQ. The CDR3 runs to 14 residues. In DNA, the CDR3 is TGTGCCAGCAGCTTAGATTGGGGTCGGACTGAAGCTTTCTTT. This codes for CASSLDWGRTEAFF.

The J gene is TRBJ2-6, the V gene TRBV5-6, with a possible D match to TRBD1 (6 bases). The CDR3 runs to 16 residues. V was cut by 6 bases and J by 4 bases, with 17 bases left in between. CDR1 SGHDT and CDR2 YYEEEE come from the germline V gene. The CDR3 here is CASTPFGGAGANVLTF. CDR3 nucleotides: TGTGCCAGCACCCCCTTTGGGGGCGCCGGGGCCAACGTCCTGACTTTC. The full variable domain, rest sourced from reference TRBV5-6 and TRBJ2-6, is DAGVTQSPTHLIKTRGQQVTLRCSPKSGHDTVSWYQQALGQGPQFIFQYYEEEERQRGNFPDRFSGHQFPNYSSELNVNALLLGDSALYLCASTPFGGAGANVLTFGAGSRLTVL.

Concerning this clonotype: A read error may account for a junction end that differs from germline. The V call is TRBV2, the J call TRBJ2-7; unclear D gene. Germline CDR1 and CDR2: SNHLY and FYNNEI. The CDR3 length is 8 residues. CDR3 DNA: TGTGCCAGCAGTGAGTTCTGCTTC. Translation: CASSEFCF.

In its sample, this clonotype was seen a few times. This rearrangement joins TRBV6-2 or TRBV6-3 to TRBJ2-1; 7 bases match TRBD1. V shed 5 bases and J 3 bases; nucleotides not matched to a gene: 10. The CDR3 is made up of 16 amino acids. Per germline, CDR1 MNHEY and CDR2 SVGEGT. The CDR3 DNA sequence: TGTGCCAGCAGTCCACCGACAGGGATGATCTACAATGAGCAGTTCTTC. Amino acids: CASSPPTGMIYNEQFF.

The V and J genes are TRBV20-1 and TRBJ1-6, with D tentatively TRBD1 (5 bases). V was shortened by 2 bases and J by 4 bases, with 18 bases between the two germline ends. The V gene's germline CDR1 is DFQATT and CDR2 SNEGSKA (reference sequence). This CDR3 is built from 17 residues. The CDR3 protein is CSARSGEEADYNSPLHF. The CDR3 nucleotides read TGCAGTGCTAGATCGGGGGAGGAAGCCGATTATAATTCACCCCTCCACTTT.

A remark on this clonotype: A much larger clone differs from this one at a single base, so this may be a read error. CDR3 amino acids: CASSSPTFDRAGQSSYTF. In nucleotides, the CDR3 is TGTGCCAGCAGCTCACCGACATTTGACAGGGCTGGGCAGAGTAGCTACACCTTC. The chain carries TRBV28 and TRBJ1-2; 7 bases match TRBD1. Trimming cost V 6 bases and J 9 bases; bases outside gene matches: 25. The length of the CDR3 is 18 residues. Germline V CDR1 and CDR2: MDHEN, SYDVKM.

This clonotype was detected only a few times. The junction and the germline gene differ at one end; a read error may be behind it. The gene calls are TRBV6-1 and TRBJ2-4; D is uncertain. Germline CDR1 is MNHNS and CDR2 is SASEGT. The CDR3 is made up of 11 amino acids. As DNA, the CDR3 is TGTGCCAGCAGTGAAGAGGCGGAATTCAACTTC. Protein: CASSEEAEFNF.

The sample holds many counts of this clonotype. V and J are TRBV7-6 and TRBJ2-7; D call uncertain. Germline loops: CDR1 SGHVS, CDR2 FNYEAQ. With 1 base removed from V and 2 bases from J, the gap between germline ends came to 12 bases. The CDR3 spans 15 residues. For the CDR3, the DNA is TGTGCCAGCAGCTTAGAATTAAGTCCAACCTACGAGCAGTACTTC. Protein: CASSLELSPTYEQYF.

There are a few counts of this clonotype. The chain uses TRBV3-1 and TRBJ2-1; TRBD2 matches at 9 bases. The CDR3 runs to 16 residues. Germline CDR1 and CDR2: LGHDT and YNNKEL (reference sequence). J was trimmed by 4 bases and V by 1 base; bases with no gene match: 5. CDR3 sequence reads: CASSQAQLAGYNEQFF. The CDR3 coding sequence is TGTGCCAGCAGCCAAGCTCAACTAGCGGGTTACAATGAGCAGTTCTTC.

The count of this clonotype is one. In nucleotides, the CDR3 is TGTGCCAGCAGCGGTTCTGTGCTACTAGCGGGGGGCCAAGAGACCCAGTACTTC. It is translated as CASSGSVLLAGGQETQYF. The V gene is TRBV5-6, the J gene TRBJ2-5, with 12 nucleotides matching TRBD2. Germline assignment: CDR1 SGHDT and CDR2 YYEEEE. The CDR3 contains 18 residues. V dropped 4 bases and J dropped 1; count of bases not matched to a gene: 11.

About this clonotype: This may stem from a read error, because a much larger clone lies one nucleotide away. The chain is built from TRBV7-6 and TRBJ1-2; 7 bases line up with TRBD1. CDR3 size: 14 residues. The V gene's germline CDR1 is SGHVS and CDR2 FNYEAQ. CDR3 DNA: TGTGCCAGCAGCGTCGTAGGGGGCGACTATGGCTACGCCTTC. This codes for CASSVVGGDYGYAF.